This T cell receptor (beta chain) derives from a study of blood T cell repertoires in COVID-19. Study information: T cells, B-cell-depleted T cells, or PBMCs provided the cDNA or gDNA that served as material.

The method was immunoSEQ multiplex PCR; TCRdb's version includes in-frame clones alone and lacks a portion of them. The data hold about 240,000 clones, with about 85% observed a single time. Patients of the Seattle cohort, enrolled during active infection, were followed longitudinally. CDR3 size: 13 residues. The germline gives CDR1 SGHKS, CDR2 YYEKEE (reference sequence). V was clipped by 2 bases and J by 2 bases, with 6 bases between them. The chain employs TRBV5-5 and TRBJ2-3; D is ambiguous. The sequence was collected from a woman in her forties or fifties with COVID-19, enrolled during active disease. The specimen was peripheral blood. In DNA, the CDR3 is TGTGCCAGCAGCTTCCTGTTCACAGATACGCAGTATTTT. This encodes CASSFLFTDTQYF.